This TCR beta chain came from a study of a mutant IDH1 vaccine in newly diagnosed glioma. Study background: Vaccination was launched 4-6 weeks after radiotherapy alone, or with temozolomide cycles. Previous treatment comprised radiotherapy, temozolomide, or both, mostly both. Visits designated V12 and V13 were conducted at weeks 35 and 47, respectively.

As to time point: week 35, safety follow-up. In every dose of vaccine, 300 ug of mutant IDH1 20-mer peptide was given alongside topical imiquimod. Each donor presented with a new WHO grade 3 or 4 astrocytoma that tested IDH1-mutant and showed ATRX loss. Assay used: immunoSEQ multiplex PCR; TCRdb lists only in-frame clones, some missing. Of 35,000 to 50,000 clones in the sample, 85% to 95% were seen once. The germline V gene has CDR1 SNHLY and CDR2 FYNNEI. The CDR3 runs 15 residues. Trimming stripped 6 bases from V and 3 bases from J, with 16 bases between. A remark on this clone: Its antigen is undetermined.

This TCR was sampled from a man aged 50-60 years with glioma. The source was PBMCs, collected from a glioma patient whose treatment included an IDH1 peptide vaccine. The chain combines TRBV2 with TRBJ2-3; TRBD2 is a possible D gene (5 bases). For the CDR3, the DNA is TGTGCCAGCAGCCGTACTAGTGTGGGGACAGATACGCAGTATTTT. Translation: CASSRTSVGTDTQYF.